The 24 T cell receptor beta chains below all came from one sample that was sequenced in a study of OX40 agonist ivuxolimab in advanced cancers. The protocol was immunoSEQ multiplex PCR, while the TCRdb copy is restricted to in-frame clones and leaves out a portion. The sample lists tens of thousands of clones, around four fifths occurring once. The material was CD4+ or CD8+ T cells sorted from blood, obtained in a trial of the OX40 agonist ivuxolimab. Receptors were obtained from an adult with an advanced solid tumor such as melanoma, head and neck, liver or kidney cancer.

V and J are TRBV19 and TRBJ1-4; a possible D gene is TRBD1 (6 bases). The germline V and J ends were trimmed by 7 bases and 5 bases, with 17 bases remaining between them. CDR1 is LNHDA and CDR2 is SQIVND in the germline V gene (reference sequence). The CDR3 extends over 15 amino acids. The CDR3 DNA sequence: TGTGCCAGTACTCCATGGACAGCAGGGAATGAAAAACTGTTTTTT. Its protein is CASTPWTAGNEKLFF.

The chain has TRBV7-9 and TRBJ1-1; unclear D gene. This CDR3 contains 15 residues. Between the trimmed V and J ends, which lost 8 bases and 0 bases, there was a span of 16 bases. Per the germline V gene, CDR1 is SEHNR and CDR2 is FQNEAQ (reference sequence). For the CDR3, the DNA is TGTGCCAGCCTTTGGTGGCCCAAGATGAACACTGAAGCTTTCTTT. Its protein product is CASLWWPKMNTEAFF.

The V gene is TRBV5-1, the J gene TRBJ2-5, with TRBD2 matching over 12 bases. The germline CDR1 and CDR2 sequences are SGHRS and YFSETQ. J lost 5 bases, V lost 3 bases, and 2 bases had no gene match. The CDR3 runs to 14 residues. Here the CDR3 DNA reads TGCGCCAGCAGCTACGGACTAGCGGGGGAGACCCAGTACTTC. Protein: CASSYGLAGETQYF.

The CDR3 spells CASSLVAGQQETQYF. The CDR3 DNA follows: TGCGCCAGCAGCTTGGTCGCGGGGCAGCAAGAGACCCAGTACTTC. The chain is built from TRBV5-1 and TRBJ2-5, with D perhaps matching TRBD2 (6 bases). The CDR3 totals 15 residues. Germline lookup yields CDR1 SGHRS and CDR2 YFSETQ. The germline V and J ends were trimmed by 0 bases and 2 bases, with 11 bases remaining between them.

In this sample, this clone turned up once. This rearrangement joins TRBV6-1 to TRBJ1-2, with a possible D match to TRBD1 (5 bases). The CDR3 spans 15 residues. Germline V gene sequence: CDR1 MNHNS, CDR2 SASEGT. Trimming took off 6 bases at V and 3 bases at J, with 17 bases between the two ends. The CDR3, as DNA: TGTGCCAGCAGAGATGACTTTAAGGGGTACTATGGCTACACCTTC. It is translated as CASRDDFKGYYGYTF.

V usage is TRBV11-2 and J usage is TRBJ2-3; no clear D. This CDR3 has 15 amino acids. From germline, CDR1 is SGHAT and CDR2 FQNNGV. V gave up 1 base and J gave up 0 bases, with 8 bases separating them. The CDR3 sequence: CASSLVLTSTDTQYF. CDR3 sequence (DNA): TGTGCCAGCAGCTTAGTACTAACCAGCACAGATACGCAGTATTTT.

J is TRBJ2-7 and V is TRBV10-3, with D possibly TRBD1 on 5 matching bases. This CDR3 contains 14 residues. Trimming cost V 4 bases and J 2 bases, with 12 bases left between them. Germline CDR1 reads ENHRY; CDR2 reads SYGVKD. In DNA, the CDR3 is TGTGCCATCAGTGGGGGCAGGCTAACCTACGAGCAGTACTTC. This codes for CAISGGRLTYEQYF.

J is TRBJ2-1 and V is TRBV10-1; 10 nucleotides line up with TRBD2. CDR1 is WNHNN, CDR2 SYGVQD, per germline (reference sequence). After removal of 3 bases from V and 7 bases from J, the junction contained 6 bases not matched to a gene. The CDR3 sequence is 15 residues long. The CDR3 DNA reads as TGCGCCAGCAGTGACAGCGGGGGGGCTAGAAATGAGCAGTTCTTC. As protein: CASSDSGGARNEQFF.

Written as DNA, the CDR3 is TGTGCCAGCGCCGAGGGCAGGGGAGCTGAAAAACTGTTTTTT. Its translation is CASAEGRGAEKLFF. V usage is TRBV2 and J usage is TRBJ1-4, with TRBD1 as a possible D gene (6 bases). V was shortened by 8 bases and J by 7 bases, with 17 bases between the two germline ends. The CDR3 sequence is 14 residues long. Germline V gene sequence: CDR1 SNHLY, CDR2 FYNNEI.

The chain uses TRBV4-1 and TRBJ1-6, with 7 bases that match TRBD1. This CDR3 region has 16 residues. Per germline, CDR1 MGHRA and CDR2 YSYEKL. V shed 4 bases, J shed 6 bases, and the junction held 9 bases outside the gene matches. The DNA for the CDR3 is TGCGCCAGCAGCCTTTGGGCCCGGGACAGTAATTCACCCCTCCACTTT. Its translation: CASSLWARDSNSPLHF.

The chain links TRBV5-1 to TRBJ2-1; 9 bases map to TRBD2. The CDR3 spans 16 residues. Germline V gene sequence: CDR1 SGHRS, CDR2 YFSETQ. J gave up 7 bases and V 0 bases, and 8 bases lay outside the gene matches. The CDR3 nucleotides are TGCGCCAGCAGCTTGGAACCCGCGGGGGGGTGGAATGAGCAGTTCTTC. Its translation is CASSLEPAGGWNEQFF.

The V call is TRBV7-9, the J call TRBJ2-1, with 8 bases lining up with TRBD2. Per the germline V gene, CDR1 is SEHNR and CDR2 is FQNEAQ (reference sequence). The CDR3 is made up of 14 amino acids. The trim removed 5 bases at V and 7 bases at J, leaving 7 bases unmatched. The CDR3, as DNA: TGTGCCAGCAGCCCCTGGACTAGCTGGAATGAGCAGTTCTTC. Translation gives CASSPWTSWNEQFF. Supplemented by reference TRBV7-9 and TRBJ2-1, the full variable domain reads DTGVSQNPRHKITKRGQNVTFRCDPISEHNRLYWYRQTLGQGPEFLTYFQNEAQLEKSRLLSDRFSAERPKGSFSTLEIQRTEQGDSAMYLCASSPWTSWNEQFFGPGTRLTVL.

The gene calls are TRBV11-3 and TRBJ2-3; 9 bases map to TRBD1. The junction had 7 bases not matched to a gene; V was cut back by 5 bases and J by 4 bases. The CDR3 totals 15 residues. From germline, CDR1 is SGHNT and CDR2 YENEEA. The CDR3: CASSTGQGRADTQYF. As DNA, the CDR3 is TGTGCCAGCAGCACAGGACAGGGGAGGGCAGATACGCAGTATTTT.

The chain is built from TRBV11-2 and TRBJ2-1; 7 bases map to TRBD2. J gave up 15 bases and V 1 base, and 9 bases lay outside the gene matches. CDR1 and CDR2 from the germline V gene are SGHAT and FQNNGV. There are 13 residues in the CDR3. DNA for the CDR3: TGTGCCAGCAGCTTAGTGTCGAGCGGGGCGTCGTTCTTC. Its protein is CASSLVSSGASFF. Filled out from reference TRBV11-2 and TRBJ2-1, the complete variable domain reads EAGVAQSPRYKIIEKRQSVAFWCNPISGHATLYWYQQILGQGPKLLIQFQNNGVVDDSQLPKDRFSAERLKGVDSTLKIQPAKLEDSAVYLCASSLVSSGASFFGPGTRLTVL.

V gene TRBV30 combines with J gene TRBJ1-2, with D possibly matching TRBD1 (6 bases). V was trimmed by 5 bases and J by 3 bases, leaving 10 bases between them. Germline loops: CDR1 GTSNPN, CDR2 SVGIG (reference sequence). The CDR3 has 12 amino acids. For the CDR3, the DNA is TGTGCCTGGTCGGGGGGCTACTATGGCTACACCTTC. Translation gives CAWSGGYYGYTF. Using reference TRBV30 and TRBJ1-2 for the parts outside the CDR3, the full variable domain is SQTIHQWPATLVQPVGSPLSLECTVEGTSNPNLYWYRQAAGRGLQLLFYSVGIGQISSEVPQNLSASRPQDRQFILSSKKLLLSDSGFYLCAWSGGYYGYTFGSGTRLTVV.

The V gene is TRBV5-1, the J gene TRBJ1-2, with 8 bases lining up with TRBD1. The CDR3 is 13 amino acids. Germline lookup yields CDR1 SGHRS and CDR2 YFSETQ. The trim removed 4 bases at V and 7 bases at J, leaving 6 bases unmatched. CDR3 sequence reads: CASSPGQGSGYTF. DNA of the CDR3: TGCGCCAGCAGCCCTGGACAGGGAAGTGGCTACACCTTC.

The chain joins TRBV6-1 to TRBJ2-5, with no clear D. The length of the CDR3 is 11 residues. The germline CDR1 and CDR2 sequences are MNHNS and SASEGT. V lost 8 bases, J lost 5 bases, and 9 bases lay in between. CDR3 nucleotides: TGTGCCAGCTCCCCTGCGGAGACCCAGTACTTC. It specifies CASSPAETQYF.

To note about this clone: An end of the junction does not agree with germline; a read error may underlie this. The gene calls are TRBV2 and TRBJ2-3; TRBD2 matches 8 bases. Per germline, CDR1 SNHLY and CDR2 FYNNEI. This CDR3 region has 17 residues. In nucleotides, the CDR3 is TGTGCCAGCAGCGAAGGTGTGGCGGGGGGCAGGGCAGATACGCAGTATTTT. It specifies CASSEGVAGGRADTQYF.

This chain uses TRBV19 with TRBJ1-1; D unclear. CDR1 and CDR2 from the germline V gene are LNHDA and SQIVND (reference sequence). The CDR3 has 14 amino acids. The V end lost 3 bases, the J end lost 1 base, and 9 bases lay between the germline ends. The CDR3 DNA reads TGTGCCAGTAGTATTGGGCAAAGGAACACTGAAGCTTTCTTT. Translating gives CASSIGQRNTEAFF.

The chain carries TRBV19 and TRBJ1-2; D remains ambiguous. V gave up 8 bases and J gave up 2 bases, with 24 bases separating them. The germline V gene encodes CDR1 LNHDA and CDR2 SQIVND (reference sequence). CDR3 size: 17 residues. CDR3 DNA: TGTGCCAGTGCCTATGTGGGAGCTATATTCCGAAACTATGGCTACACCTTC. Its protein product is CASAYVGAIFRNYGYTF.

The rearrangement joins TRBV5-1 to TRBJ2-1; 9 bases are a match to TRBD2. Germline CDR1 SGHRS, CDR2 YFSETQ. V lost 4 bases and J lost 6; bases outside the gene matches: 11. The CDR3 length is 16 residues. The CDR3 DNA reads TGCGCCAGCAGCCTCGCCCTAGCGGGAAGGCTCAATGAGCAGTTCTTC. This encodes CASSLALAGRLNEQFF.

This clone was seen a single time. The rearrangement joins TRBV11-2 to TRBJ2-1; tentative D call: TRBD2 (5 bases). The CDR3 covers 14 residues. With 6 bases removed from V and 9 bases from J, the gap between germline ends came to 18 bases. Germline V gene lookup returns CDR1 SGHAT and CDR2 FQNNGV. This CDR3 reads CASRDRGLAGEQFF. In nucleotides, the CDR3 is TGTGCCAGCAGGGATCGGGGTTTGGCTGGTGAGCAGTTCTTC.

This chain links TRBV6-6 with TRBJ1-5, with a weak D call TRBD1 (6 bases). CDR1 MNHNY and CDR2 SVGAGI come from the germline V gene (reference sequence). V gave up 9 bases and J gave up 4 bases, with 22 bases separating them. CDR3 length: 16 residues. CDR3: CASRENTGSPNQPQHF. The DNA for the CDR3 is TGTGCCAGTAGGGAGAATACAGGGAGTCCTAATCAGCCCCAGCATTTT.

This chain links TRBV7-3 with TRBJ2-2; D not certain. Germline loops: CDR1 SGHTA, CDR2 FQGTGA. The CDR3 contains 13 residues. V dropped 1 base and J dropped 7 bases, with 7 bases sitting between them. The CDR3 DNA is TGTGCCAGCAGCTTAATGTCCTTCGGGGAGCTGTTTTTT. Its protein product is CASSLMSFGELFF.